The sequence of this TCR beta chain was determined in a study of OX40 agonist ivuxolimab in advanced cancers. For the study at large: In this cohort, patients received ivuxolimab, an agonistic anti-OX40 (CD134) antibody. Patients undergoing dose escalation presented with hepatocellular carcinoma, melanoma, renal cell or head and neck cancer. Three partial responders included one hepatocellular carcinoma patient and two cutaneous melanoma patients.

The assay was immunoSEQ multiplex PCR, and TCRdb's table has in-frame clones only and misses some. The table shows about 61,000 clones, with around 86% occurring only once. Germline CDR1 is DFQATT and CDR2 is SNEGSKA (reference sequence). Trimming shortened V by 4 bases and J by 5 bases, and 7 bases separated the two germline ends. There are 11 residues in the CDR3. Patients were excluded for autoimmune disease history or systemic immunosuppression. Sequenced here: CD4+ or CD8+ T cells sorted from blood, sampled in a trial of the OX40 agonist ivuxolimab. This receptor was taken from an adult with an advanced solid tumor such as melanoma, head and neck, liver or kidney cancer. The genes are TRBV20-1 and TRBJ2-3; D is undetermined. The CDR3 loop is CSATLRDTQYF. The CDR3 nucleotides read TGCAGTGCTACCCTCCGAGATACGCAGTATTTT.